The clone carrying this T cell receptor (beta chain) was counted many times. The antigen is not known. This entry belongs to a study of post-analysis software for immune sequencing data. Study-level points and caveats: Among several TRBV segments more frequent in patients than controls were TRBV5-6, TRBV5-1 and TRBV20-1.

cDNA libraries of TCR beta carried unique molecular identifiers. A single record per CDR3 protein comes from TCRdb applying MiXCR to the PCR reads. Of some 240,000 distinct CDR3 sequences listed, 35% to 45% are singletons. The V and J ends lost 1 base and 6 bases respectively, with 9 bases between them. Germline V gene sequence: CDR1 SGHKS, CDR2 YYEKEE (reference sequence). This CDR3 is built from 13 residues. The V and J genes are TRBV5-5 and TRBJ2-3; D gene uncertain. The specimen was blood. This sequence originates from a girl between 10 and 17 years old with multiple sclerosis. The CDR3 loop is CASSLTLADTQYF. The CDR3, as DNA: TGTGCCAGCAGCTTGACGTTAGCCGATACGCAGTATTTT.